This T cell receptor (beta chain) was retrieved from a study of cytomegalovirus exposure and HLA in healthy donors. Study overall: Falling in the Caucasian-associated ancestry cluster were 81% of some 400 genotyped donors.

Germline V gives CDR1 LGHNA, CDR2 YNFKEQ. The CDR3 is made up of 15 amino acids. Primers: 60 Vbeta forward and 13 Jbeta reverse. Original handling: It was a later analysis that counted about 80 million unique TCR beta chains, of which around 11 million were shared. TCRdb's table, derived via immunoSEQ multiplex PCR, lists solely in-frame clones and lacks some. V and J calls and clone size are given by that table; D and trimming were obtained from the DNA. The sample has fewer than 130,000 clones, roughly 69% seen once; the top ten hold around 4%. Findings and caveats of the study: The Asian-associated ancestry cluster reportedly had fewer N-insertions than the roughly 670-donor mean in a later analysis.

Turning to this clone: Its antigen is not identified.

V usage is TRBV4-2 and J usage is TRBJ2-5, with D perhaps TRBD1 (5 bases). The end of the DNA fits TRBJ2-7 better, so the J call may be wrong. This TCR was sampled from a man aged 30 to 45 in good health and CMV-seropositive. The sample comprised PBMCs. CDR3 sequence: CASSQDRQGYYEQYF. DNA of the CDR3: TGTGCCAGCAGCCAAGACCGGCAGGGATACTACGAGCAGTACTTC.